The clone carrying this T cell receptor (beta chain) was picked up many times. Its antigen is not known. Each cDNA molecule carried a unique molecular identifier. TCRdb itself ran the 5' RACE reads through MiXCR, one entry per CDR3 protein. There are roughly 56,000 distinct CDR3 sequences in the sample; almost 9.5% occur only once, and over 1% lies in the top ten. This CDR3 spans 15 amino acids. J lost 4 bases, V lost 6 bases, and 8 bases had no gene match. The source of the sample is a study of early T cells in non-severe SARS-CoV-2 infection. Study-wide background: Investigators sequenced bulk RNA drawn from unsorted whole blood, and chains remained unpaired. Findings and caveats of the study: There was a bias toward anti-spike CD8 responses in VDJdb matching, which missed private and CD4 specificities.

Sequencing was performed on whole blood. The receptor's source is an adult who was a healthcare worker with PCR-confirmed SARS-CoV-2 infection or an uninfected control (not recorded which). The rearrangement links TRBV12-3 or TRBV12-4 to TRBJ2-3; 9 bases fit TRBD2. CDR3 protein: CASSFIAGASDTQYF. CDR3 sequence (DNA): TGTGCCAGCAGCTTCATAGCGGGGGCGTCAGATACGCAGTATTTT.